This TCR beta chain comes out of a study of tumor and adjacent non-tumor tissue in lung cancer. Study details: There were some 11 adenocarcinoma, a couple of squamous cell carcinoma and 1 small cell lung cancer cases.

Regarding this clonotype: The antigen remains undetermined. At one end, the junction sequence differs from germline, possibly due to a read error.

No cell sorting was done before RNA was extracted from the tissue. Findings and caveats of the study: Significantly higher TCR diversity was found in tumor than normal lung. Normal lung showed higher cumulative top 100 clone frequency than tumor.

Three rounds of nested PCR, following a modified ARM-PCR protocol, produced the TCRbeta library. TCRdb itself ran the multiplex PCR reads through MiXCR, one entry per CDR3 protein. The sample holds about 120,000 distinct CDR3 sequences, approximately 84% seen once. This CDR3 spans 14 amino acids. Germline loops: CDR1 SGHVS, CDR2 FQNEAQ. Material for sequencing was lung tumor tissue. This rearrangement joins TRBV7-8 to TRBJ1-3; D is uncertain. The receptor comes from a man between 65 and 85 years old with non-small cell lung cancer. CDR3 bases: TGTACCAGCAGCTTAATGGAGGCCGGAAACACCATATATTTT. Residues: CTSSLMEAGNTIYF.